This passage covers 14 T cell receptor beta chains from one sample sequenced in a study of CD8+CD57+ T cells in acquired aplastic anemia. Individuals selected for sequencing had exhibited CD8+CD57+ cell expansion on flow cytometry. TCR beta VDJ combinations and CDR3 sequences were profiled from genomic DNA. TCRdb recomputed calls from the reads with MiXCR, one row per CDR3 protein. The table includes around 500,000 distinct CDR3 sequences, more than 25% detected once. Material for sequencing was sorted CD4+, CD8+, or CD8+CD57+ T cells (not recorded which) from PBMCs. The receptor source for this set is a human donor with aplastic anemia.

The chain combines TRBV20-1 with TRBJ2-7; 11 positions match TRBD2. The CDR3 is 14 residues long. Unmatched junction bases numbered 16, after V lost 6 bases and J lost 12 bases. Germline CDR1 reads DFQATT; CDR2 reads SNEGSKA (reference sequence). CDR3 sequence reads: CSATSGGLFPFLYF. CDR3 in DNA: TGCAGTGCAACTAGCGGGGGCCTATTCCCGTTCCTGTACTTC.

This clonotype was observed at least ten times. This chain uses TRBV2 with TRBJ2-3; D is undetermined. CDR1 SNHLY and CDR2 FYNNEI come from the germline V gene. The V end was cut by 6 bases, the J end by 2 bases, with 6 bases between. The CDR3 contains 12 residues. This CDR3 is CASSEFTDTQYF. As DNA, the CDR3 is TGTGCCAGCAGCGAGTTCACAGATACGCAGTATTTT.

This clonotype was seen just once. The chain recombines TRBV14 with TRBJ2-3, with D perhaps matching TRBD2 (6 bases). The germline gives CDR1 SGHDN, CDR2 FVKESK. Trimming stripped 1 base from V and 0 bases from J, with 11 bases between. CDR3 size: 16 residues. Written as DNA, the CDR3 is TGTGCCAGCAGCCAAGTCGCCAGCGGGAGCACAGATACGCAGTATTTT. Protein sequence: CASSQVASGSTDTQYF.

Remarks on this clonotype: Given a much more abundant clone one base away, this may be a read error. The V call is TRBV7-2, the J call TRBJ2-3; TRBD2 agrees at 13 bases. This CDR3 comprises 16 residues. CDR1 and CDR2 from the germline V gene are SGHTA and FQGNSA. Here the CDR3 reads CASSSGLAGRTDAQYF. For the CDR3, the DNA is TGTGCCAGCAGCTCGGGACTAGCGGGACGCACAGATGCGCAGTATTTT.

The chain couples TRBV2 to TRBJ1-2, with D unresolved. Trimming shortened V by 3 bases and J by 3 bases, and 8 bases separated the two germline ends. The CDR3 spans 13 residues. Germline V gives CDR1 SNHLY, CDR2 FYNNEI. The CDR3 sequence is CASSEQADYGYTF. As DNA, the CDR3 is TGTGCCAGCAGTGAGCAGGCTGACTATGGCTACACCTTC.

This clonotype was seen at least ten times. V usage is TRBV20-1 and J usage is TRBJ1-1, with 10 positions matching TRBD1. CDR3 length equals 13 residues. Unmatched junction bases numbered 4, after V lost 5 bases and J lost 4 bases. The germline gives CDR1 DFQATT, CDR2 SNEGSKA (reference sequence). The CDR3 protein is CSASDRGVTEAFF. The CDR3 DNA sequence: TGCAGTGCTTCGGACAGGGGGGTCACTGAAGCTTTCTTT.

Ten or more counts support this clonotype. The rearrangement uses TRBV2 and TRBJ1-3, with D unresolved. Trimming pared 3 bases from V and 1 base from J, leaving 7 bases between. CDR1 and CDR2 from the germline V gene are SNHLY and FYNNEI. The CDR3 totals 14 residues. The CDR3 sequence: CASSEGLSGNTIYF. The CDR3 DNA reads TGTGCCAGCAGTGAGGGCTTGTCTGGAAACACCATATATTTT.

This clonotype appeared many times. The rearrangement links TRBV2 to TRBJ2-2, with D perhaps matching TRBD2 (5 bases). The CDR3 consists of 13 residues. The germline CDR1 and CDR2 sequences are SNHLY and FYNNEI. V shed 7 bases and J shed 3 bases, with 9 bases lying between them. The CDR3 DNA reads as TGTGCCAGCATTCAGAGGGACACCGGGGAGCTGTTTTTT. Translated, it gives CASIQRDTGELFF.

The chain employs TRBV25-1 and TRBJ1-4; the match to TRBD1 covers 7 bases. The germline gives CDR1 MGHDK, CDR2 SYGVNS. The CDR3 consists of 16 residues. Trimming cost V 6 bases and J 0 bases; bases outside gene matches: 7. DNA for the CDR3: TGTGCCAGCAGCTCGTTTGGGACAGCAACTAATGAAAAACTGTTTTTT. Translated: CASSSFGTATNEKLFF.

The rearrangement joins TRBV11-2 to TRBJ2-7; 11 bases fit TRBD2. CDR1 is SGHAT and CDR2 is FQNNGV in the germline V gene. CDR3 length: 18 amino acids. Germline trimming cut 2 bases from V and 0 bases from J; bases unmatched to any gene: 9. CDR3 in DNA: TGTGCCAGCAGCTTAAGGACTAGCGGGTTTGGGAACTCCTACGAGCAGTACTTC. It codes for CASSLRTSGFGNSYEQYF. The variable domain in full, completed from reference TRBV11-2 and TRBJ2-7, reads EAGVAQSPRYKIIEKRQSVAFWCNPISGHATLYWYQQILGQGPKLLIQFQNNGVVDDSQLPKDRFSAERLKGVDSTLKIQPAKLEDSAVYLCASSLRTSGFGNSYEQYFGPGTRLTVT.

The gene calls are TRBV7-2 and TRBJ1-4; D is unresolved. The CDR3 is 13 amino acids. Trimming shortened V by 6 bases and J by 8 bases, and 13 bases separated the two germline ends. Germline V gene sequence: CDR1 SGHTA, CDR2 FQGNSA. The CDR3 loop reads CASRAPGFEKLFF. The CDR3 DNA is TGTGCCAGCAGAGCGCCGGGTTTCGAAAAACTGTTTTTT.

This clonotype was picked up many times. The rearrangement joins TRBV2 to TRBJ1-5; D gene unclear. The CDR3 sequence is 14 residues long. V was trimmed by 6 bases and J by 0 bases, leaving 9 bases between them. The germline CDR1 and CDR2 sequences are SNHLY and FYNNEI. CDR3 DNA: TGTGCCAGCAGGACCACTCATAGCAATCAGCCCCAGCATTTT. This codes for CASRTTHSNQPQHF.

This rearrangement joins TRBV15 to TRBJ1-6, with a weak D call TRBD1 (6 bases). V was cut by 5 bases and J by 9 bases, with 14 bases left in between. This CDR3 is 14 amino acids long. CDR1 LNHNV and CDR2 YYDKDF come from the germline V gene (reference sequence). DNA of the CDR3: TGTGCCACCAGCGACGTGGGGGCAGGTTCACCCCTCCACTTT. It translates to CATSDVGAGSPLHF.

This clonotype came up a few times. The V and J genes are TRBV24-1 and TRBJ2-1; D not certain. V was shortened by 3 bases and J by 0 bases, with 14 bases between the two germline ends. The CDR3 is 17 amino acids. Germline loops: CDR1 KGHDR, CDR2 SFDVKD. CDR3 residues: CATSDQRNIASYNEQFF. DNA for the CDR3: TGTGCCACCAGTGATCAGAGGAACATCGCCTCCTACAATGAGCAGTTCTTC.